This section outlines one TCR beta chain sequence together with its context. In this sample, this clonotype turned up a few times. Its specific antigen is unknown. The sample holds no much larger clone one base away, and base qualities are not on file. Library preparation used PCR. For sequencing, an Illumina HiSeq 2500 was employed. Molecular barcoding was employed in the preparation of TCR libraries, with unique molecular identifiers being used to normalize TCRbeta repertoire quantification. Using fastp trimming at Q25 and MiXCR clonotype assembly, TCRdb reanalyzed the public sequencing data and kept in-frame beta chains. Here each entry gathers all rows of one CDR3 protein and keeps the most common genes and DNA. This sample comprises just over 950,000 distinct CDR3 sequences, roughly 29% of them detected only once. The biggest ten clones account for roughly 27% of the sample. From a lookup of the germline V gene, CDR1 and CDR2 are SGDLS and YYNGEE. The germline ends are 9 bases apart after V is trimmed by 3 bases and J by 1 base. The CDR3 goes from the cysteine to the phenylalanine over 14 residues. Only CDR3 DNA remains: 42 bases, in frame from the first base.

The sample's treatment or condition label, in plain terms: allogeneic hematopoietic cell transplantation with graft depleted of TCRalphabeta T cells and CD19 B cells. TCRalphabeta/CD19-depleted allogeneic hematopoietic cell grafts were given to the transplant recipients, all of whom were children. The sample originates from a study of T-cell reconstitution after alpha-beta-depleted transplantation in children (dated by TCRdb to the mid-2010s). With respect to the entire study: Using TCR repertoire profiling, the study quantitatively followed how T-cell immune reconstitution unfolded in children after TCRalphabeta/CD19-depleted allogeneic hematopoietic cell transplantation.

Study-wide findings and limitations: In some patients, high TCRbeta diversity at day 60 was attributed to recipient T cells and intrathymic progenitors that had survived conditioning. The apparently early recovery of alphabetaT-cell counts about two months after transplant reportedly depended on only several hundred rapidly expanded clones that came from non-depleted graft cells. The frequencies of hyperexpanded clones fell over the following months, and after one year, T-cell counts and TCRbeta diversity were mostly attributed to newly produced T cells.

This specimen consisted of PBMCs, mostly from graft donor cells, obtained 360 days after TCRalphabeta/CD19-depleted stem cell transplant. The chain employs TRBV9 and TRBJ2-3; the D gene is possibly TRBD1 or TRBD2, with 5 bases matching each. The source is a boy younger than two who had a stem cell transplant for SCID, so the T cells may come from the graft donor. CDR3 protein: CASSGGVGTDTQYF. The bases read TGTGCCAGCAGCGGAGGGGTAGGCACAGATACGCAGTATTTT.